These 10 T cell receptor beta chains were sequenced from one sample in a study of vaccination and CD4 T cells after COVID-19. Treatment given: roughly ten-day PBMC culture with coronavirus spike peptide pools or control peptides (ViraFEST assay). Cultured CD4+ T-cell DNA underwent Oncomine TCR Beta short-read sequencing. TCRdb reanalysed the PCR reads using MiXCR and keeps one entry per CDR3 protein. The sample has some 12,000 distinct CDR3 sequences; almost 55% are singletons. Antigens of these TCRs are unknown. The specimen comprised cultured CD4+ T cells from blood, sampled after SARS-CoV-2 vaccination. These receptors all come from a human donor with COVID-19.

The V and J genes are TRBV20-1 and TRBJ2-3, with TRBD2 identical over 11 bases. The CDR3 runs 15 residues. V was clipped by 3 bases and J by 2 bases; unmatched bases: 4. Germline-derived CDR1 and CDR2 are DFQATT and SNEGSKA (reference sequence). The CDR3 DNA sequence: TGCAGTGCTAGGGGGACTAGCGGCTTCACAGATACGCAGTATTTT. Translating it yields CSARGTSGFTDTQYF.

The rearrangement links TRBV10-3 to TRBJ1-6; 9 bases fit TRBD1. There are 15 residues in the CDR3. V lost 10 bases and J lost 4; bases outside the gene matches: 8. Germline V gene sequence: CDR1 ENHRY, CDR2 SYGVKD. This CDR3 reads CASEEGQGYNSPLHF. For the CDR3, the DNA is TGTGCCAGTGAGGAGGGACAGGGATATAATTCACCCCTCCACTTT.

The genes are TRBV20-1 and TRBJ2-5; no clear D. Germline V gene data show CDR1 as DFQATT and CDR2 as SNEGSKA (reference sequence). The CDR3 totals 12 residues. Trimming stripped 3 bases from V and 1 base from J, with 6 bases between. CDR3 bases: TGCAGTGCTAGGGCCAGCCAAGAGACCCAGTACTTC. It specifies CSARASQETQYF.

There are a few counts of this clonotype. The chain combines TRBV27 with TRBJ1-5; no reliable D call. Deletions cut 4 bases from V and 1 base from J, with 11 bases between. CDR1 MNHEY and CDR2 SMNVEV come from the germline V gene (reference sequence). CDR3 size: 15 residues. CDR3 sequence (DNA): TGTGCCAGCAGTTCCGCGCCCATCAGCAATCAGCCCCAGCATTTT. Translating it yields CASSSAPISNQPQHF.

The genes are TRBV19 and TRBJ1-6; TRBD1 is a possible D gene (6 bases). V was cut by 5 bases and J by 3 bases, with 23 bases left in between. Germline-derived CDR1 and CDR2 are LNHDA and SQIVND (reference sequence). The CDR3 has 19 residues. The CDR3 DNA follows: TGTGCCAGTAGTCAACTTCAGGGGCTCGGACGTAACTATAATTCACCCCTCCACTTT. It yields the protein CASSQLQGLGRNYNSPLHF.

V is TRBV20-1 and J is TRBJ2-1; no clear D. Germline V CDR1 and CDR2: DFQATT, SNEGSKA (reference sequence). The V end was cut by 1 base, the J end by 0 bases, with 10 bases between. The CDR3 is 15 residues long. DNA of the CDR3: TGCAGTGCTAGAGGGGGTAGGAGCTCCTACAATGAGCAGTTCTTC. This codes for CSARGGRSSYNEQFF.

V usage is TRBV20-1 and J usage is TRBJ1-2; 8 bases align to TRBD1. The V gene's germline CDR1 is DFQATT and CDR2 SNEGSKA (reference sequence). This CDR3 spans 14 amino acids. J lost 6 bases, V lost 0 bases, and 6 bases had no gene match. The CDR3 DNA reads as TGCAGTGCTAGAGAGCGCAGGGGGCGCGATGGCTACACCTTC. Translated: CSARERRGRDGYTF.

The CDR3: CASSMAGAPTGELFF. The DNA of the CDR3 is TGTGCCAGCAGCATGGCAGGGGCGCCCACCGGGGAGCTGTTTTTT. The rearrangement uses TRBV7-2 and TRBJ2-2; a possible D gene is TRBD1 (6 bases). V lost 5 bases, J lost 4 bases, and 14 bases lay in between. The CDR3 runs to 15 residues. Germline values: CDR1 SGHTA, CDR2 FQGNSA.

The J gene is TRBJ2-1, the V gene TRBV11-1; a possible D gene is TRBD1 (5 bases). Looked up from germline, CDR1 is SGHAT and CDR2 is FQDESV (reference sequence). V lost 5 bases and J lost 8, with 22 bases in between. CDR3 length equals 16 residues. The CDR3 DNA sequence: TGTGCCAGCAGCGCCCGGGCCGCAATAGGACACGATGAGCAGTTCTTC. It translates to CASSARAAIGHDEQFF.

The chain carries TRBV7-2 and TRBJ2-2; the match to TRBD2 covers 8 bases. V trimming: 3 bases; J trimming: 3 bases; junction bases outside the gene matches: 6. Germline loops: CDR1 SGHTA, CDR2 FQGNSA. This CDR3 comprises 16 residues. The CDR3 DNA reads TGTGCCAGCAGCTTTTTGGGCGGGGGGCACACCGGGGAGCTGTTTTTT. This translates into CASSFLGGGHTGELFF. The complete variable domain, with remaining parts taken from reference TRBV7-2 and TRBJ2-2, reads GAGVSQSPSNKVTEKGKDVELRCDPISGHTALYWYRQSLGQGLEFLIYFQGNSAPDKSGLPSDRFSAERTGGSVSTLTIQRTQQEDSAVYLCASSFLGGGHTGELFFGEGSRLTVL.